The T cell receptor (beta chain) described here comes from a study of shared clonotypes between healthy human individuals. All donors were Caucasian adults living in Nashville, Tennessee. The CDR3 loop spans 14 amino acids. From germline, CDR1 is LNHDA and CDR2 SQIVND (reference sequence). V was trimmed by 2 bases and J by 4 bases, leaving 10 bases between them. Generated by immunoSEQ multiplex PCR, the TCRdb table keeps only in-frame clones and is missing some. The sample lists under 850,000 clones, 72% occurring once. The sequenced sample was memory CD4+ T cells sorted from blood. Subset meaning: CD45RA-negative fraction. The J gene is TRBJ2-3, the V gene TRBV19, with D possibly being TRBD1 (5 bases). This sequence was found in a woman aged 25-40 years in good health. As DNA, the CDR3 is TGTGCCAGTAGTATACAAAGGGGCCCAGATACGCAGTATTTT. This sequence encodes CASSIQRGPDTQYF.